These T cell receptor beta chains were read from a single sample in a study of T cells in Graves' hyperthyroidism and ophthalmopathy. Each CDR3 protein is one row after TCRdb ran MiXCR on the multiplex PCR reads. The sample shows about 610,000 distinct CDR3 sequences, over 12% of them seen only once. The sequencing sample was made of blood. The receptors originated from a woman in her thirties or forties with Graves' ophthalmopathy. CDR3s include the opening cysteine and the closing phenylalanine or tryptophan. D genes are given only for firm matches. Clone size, where shown, is once, few, many, or a class for clones that have expanded.

clone_size d_call j_call v_call cdr3_aa cdr3_nt
many NA TRBJ2-5 TRBV7-2 CASSIPGRGETQYF TGTGCCAGCAGTATACCAGGGCGGGGAGAGACCCAGTACTTC
many NA TRBJ2-5 TRBV5-1 CASSLLSASETQYF TGCGCCAGCAGCTTGTTGTCCGCATCGGAGACCCAGTACTTC
many TRBD2 TRBJ2-5 TRBV24-1 CATSDPSGIQETQYF TGTGCCACCAGTGATCCTAGCGGGATACAAGAGACCCAGTACTTC
NA NA TRBJ1-1 TRBV4-1 CASSQEASPGEAFF TGCGCCAGCAGCCAAGAGGCCTCTCCCGGCGAAGCTTTCTTT
many TRBD2 TRBJ2-4 TRBV28 CASSASGGDLAKNIQYF TGTGCCAGCAGTGCTAGCGGGGGTGACCTAGCCAAAAACATTCAGTACTTC
many NA TRBJ2-5 TRBV20-1 CSARKTTVETQYF TGCAGTGCTAGAAAGACTACCGTAGAGACCCAGTACTTC
many NA TRBJ1-1 TRBV13 CASSLGPDRVNTEAFF TGTGCCAGCAGCTTAGGCCCGGACAGAGTGAACACTGAAGCTTTCTTT
few NA TRBJ1-5 TRBV20-1 CSARDQGFFNQPQHF TGCAGTGCTAGAGATCAGGGGTTCTTTAATCAGCCCCAGCATTTT
few TRBD2 TRBJ2-5 TRBV20-1 CSAPAGTSGRAGETQYF TGCAGTGCTCCGGCCGGGACTAGCGGGAGGGCGGGGGAGACCCAGTACTTC
many NA TRBJ1-2 TRBV12-3/TRBV12-4 CASSSRDGYTF TGTGCCAGCAGTTCTAGGGATGGCTACACCTTC
many TRBD2 TRBJ2-5 TRBV12-3/TRBV12-4 CASSSPGLAGGETQYF TGTGCCAGCAGCTCCCCGGGACTAGCGGGAGGAGAGACCCAGTACTTC
many NA TRBJ1-1 TRBV7-3 CASSTDGSNTEAFF TGTGCCAGCAGCACGGACGGATCGAACACTGAAGCTTTCTTT
many NA TRBJ2-5 TRBV29-1 CSVPTPSQETQYF TGCAGCGTTCCGACGCCAAGCCAAGAGACCCAGTACTTC
many NA TRBJ1-1 TRBV27 CASSLRGANTEAFF TGTGCCAGCAGTTTACGGGGGGCGAACACTGAAGCTTTCTTT
many TRBD1 TRBJ2-5 TRBV12-3/TRBV12-4 CASSLRDRGRKTQYF TGTGCCAGCAGCCTCCGGGACAGGGGGCGGAAGACCCAGTACTTC
many TRBD1 TRBJ2-7 TRBV6-2/TRBV6-3 CASSPRDRGRTYEQYF TGTGCCAGCAGTCCTAGGGACAGGGGGCGTACCTACGAGCAGTACTTC
NA NA TRBJ1-3 TRBV7-3 CASAPTGGTSGNTIYF TGTGCCAGCGCACCTACTGGGGGAACCTCTGGAAACACCATATATTTT
NA NA TRBJ2-7 TRBV15 CATSRDFGPLSSYEQYF TGTGCCACCAGCAGAGATTTTGGACCCCTGAGCTCCTACGAGCAGTACTTC
few NA TRBJ1-1 TRBV19 CASSTREANTEAFF TGTGCCAGTAGTACCAGGGAGGCGAACACTGAAGCTTTCTTT
many TRBD2 TRBJ2-7 TRBV20-1 CSAREASGSNSYEQYF TGCAGTGCGAGGGAGGCTAGCGGGAGCAACTCCTACGAGCAGTACTTC
NA TRBD1 TRBJ2-7 TRBV6-5 CASSYPGQPLNEQYF TGTGCCAGCAGTTACCCGGGACAGCCGTTGAACGAGCAGTACTTC
many NA TRBJ1-5 TRBV18 CASSLGDQPQHF TGTGCCAGCAGTTTGGGGGATCAGCCCCAGCATTTT
many NA TRBJ1-5 TRBV12-3/TRBV12-4 CASSLAARPSNQPQHF TGTGCCAGCAGTTTAGCGGCCAGGCCCAGCAATCAGCCCCAGCATTTT
many NA TRBJ2-5 TRBV28 CASSLSTRIETQYF TGTGCCAGCAGTTTATCGACTAGAATTGAGACCCAGTACTTC
many TRBD1 TRBJ1-1 TRBV28 CASRRQGLNTEAFF TGTGCCAGCAGAAGACAGGGTTTAAACACTGAAGCTTTCTTT
many TRBD1 TRBJ1-1 TRBV27 CASRGDRGSTEAFF TGTGCCAGCAGGGGGGACAGGGGTTCGACTGAAGCTTTCTTT
NA NA TRBJ1-5 TRBV3-1 CASSQDRANQPQHF TGTGCCAGCAGCCAAGACAGAGCCAATCAGCCCCAGCATTTT
many TRBD2 TRBJ2-4 TRBV6-5 CASSASGTSAIQYF TGTGCCAGCAGCGCGTCCGGGACTAGCGCAATTCAGTACTTC
many NA TRBJ1-2 TRBV7-9 CASSEMRANYGYTF TGTGCCAGCAGCGAGATGAGGGCTAACTATGGCTACACCTTC
many NA TRBJ2-2 TRBV20-1 CSARDLGGGELFF TGCAGTGCTAGAGACTTGGGAGGCGGGGAGCTGTTTTTT
many NA TRBJ2-7 TRBV27 CASTTPGRGEQYF TGTGCCAGCACCACTCCGGGCAGGGGCGAGCAGTACTTC
once TRBD2 TRBJ2-5 TRBV7-2 CASSLFLPGGETQYF TGTGCCAGCAGCTTATTTCTCCCGGGAGGGGAGACCCAGTACTTC
many NA TRBJ1-2 TRBV5-1 CASSFRDGDGYTF TGCGCCAGCAGCTTCCGGGACGGAGATGGCTACACCTTC
many NA TRBJ2-7 TRBV6-5 CASSYGAGNYEQYF TGTGCCAGCAGTTACGGGGCAGGGAATTACGAGCAGTACTTC
many NA TRBJ2-6 TRBV12-3/TRBV12-4 CASRDSSGANVLTF TGTGCCAGCAGAGATAGCTCTGGGGCCAACGTCCTGACTTTC
few NA TRBJ1-1 TRBV27 CASSFRRVNTEAFF TGTGCCAGCAGTTTCCGCAGGGTGAACACTGAAGCTTTCTTT
many NA TRBJ1-1 TRBV15 CATSRLVNTEAFF TGTGCCACCAGCAGATTGGTGAACACTGAAGCTTTCTTT
many NA TRBJ2-2 TRBV7-3 CASSFYGGELFF TGTGCCAGCAGCTTCTACGGAGGGGAGCTGTTTTTT
NA TRBD1 TRBJ2-5 TRBV5-1 CASSVWTGQETQYF TGCGCCAGCAGCGTATGGACAGGTCAAGAGACCCAGTACTTC
NA NA TRBJ2-5 TRBV12-3/TRBV12-4 CASSLPGQYFQETQYF TGTGCCAGCAGTCTGCCAGGCCAATACTTCCAAGAGACCCAGTACTTC
many TRBD2 TRBJ2-2 TRBV11-1 CASSLSLAVAGELFF TGTGCCAGCAGCTTGAGTCTAGCGGTAGCCGGGGAGCTGTTTTTT
many NA TRBJ2-7 TRBV4-1 CASSQAGGGTYEQYF TGCGCCAGCAGCCAAGCTGGCGGGGGCACGTACGAGCAGTACTTC
NA NA TRBJ1-2 TRBV2 CASSLLGEGRTGYTF TGTGCCAGCAGTCTCCTGGGTGAGGGAAGAACAGGCTACACCTTC
many NA TRBJ2-5 TRBV11-2 CASSRDEQETQYF TGTGCCAGCAGCCGCGACGAACAAGAGACCCAGTACTTC
many NA TRBJ2-4 TRBV28 CASSSLVRGNIIQYF TGTGCCAGCAGTTCCCTTGTTAGAGGGAATATCATTCAGTACTTC
many NA TRBJ2-7 TRBV15 CATSRQTGPSYEQYF TGTGCCACCAGCAGACAGACAGGTCCTTCCTACGAGCAGTACTTC
NA NA TRBJ2-2 TRBV3-1 CASSRAGPNTGELFF TGTGCCAGCAGCCGAGCGGGCCCGAACACCGGGGAGCTGTTTTTT
once NA TRBJ2-5 TRBV6-1 CASTPGGSKYF TGTGCCAGCACCCCTGGCGGGTCCAAGTACTTC
few NA TRBJ2-2 TRBV20-1 CSAREPQGGLTGELFF TGCAGTGCTAGAGAGCCTCAGGGGGGGTTAACCGGGGAGCTGTTTTTT
many NA TRBJ2-5 TRBV20-1 CSAREIQGGETQYF TGCAGTGCTAGAGAGATTCAGGGGGGGGAGACCCAGTACTTC
many NA TRBJ2-7 TRBV6-2/TRBV6-3 CASVGGEQYF TGTGCCAGCGTCGGAGGCGAGCAGTACTTC
many TRBD1 TRBJ2-6 TRBV28 CASSLKTGGGPGANVLTF TGTGCCAGCAGTTTAAAGACAGGGGGCGGGCCTGGGGCCAACGTCCTGACTTTC
few NA TRBJ2-2 TRBV20-1 CSATPSVTGELFF TGCAGTGCTACCCCGTCGGTTACCGGGGAGCTGTTTTTT
many NA TRBJ2-7 TRBV12-3/TRBV12-4 CASSTYTYEQYF TGTGCCAGCAGCACCTACACGTACGAGCAGTACTTC
many TRBD2 TRBJ2-7 TRBV6-5 CASSSSGLAVSEQYF TGTGCCAGCAGTTCCTCGGGACTAGCGGTCTCAGAGCAGTACTTC